These 27 T cell receptor beta chains share one sample of origin, sequenced in a study of neurological immune-mediated disorders. TCRdb redid the calling of the 5' RACE reads with MiXCR, one entry per CDR3 protein. The sample records some 47,000 distinct CDR3 sequences, around 16% being singletons. The specimen sequenced was PBMCs. The source is a man aged 60 to 75 in good health.

This clonotype was observed many times. The V call is TRBV9, the J call TRBJ2-3, with 8 nucleotides matching TRBD2. The CDR3 has 15 amino acids. With 4 bases clipped from V and 0 bases from J, the junction kept 4 bases outside the gene matches. Germline assignment: CDR1 SGDLS and CDR2 YYNGEE. This chain's CDR3 is CASSITSGSTDTQYF. The CDR3 DNA is TGTGCCAGCAGCATCACTAGCGGAAGCACAGATACGCAGTATTTT. The full variable domain, its missing parts supplied by reference TRBV9 and TRBJ2-3, is DSGVTQTPKHLITATGQRVTLRCSPRSGDLSVYWYQQSLDQGLQFLIQYYNGEERAKGNILERFSAQQFPDLHSELNLSSLELGDSALYFCASSITSGSTDTQYFGPGTRLTVL.

This clonotype has a count of ten or more. The CDR3 spells CASRLAGFANTGELFF. The CDR3, as DNA: TGCGCCAGCAGACTAGCGGGGTTCGCGAACACCGGGGAGCTGTTTTTT. This chain links TRBV5-1 with TRBJ2-2; 10 bases are shared with TRBD2. J lost 0 bases, V lost 5 bases, and 4 bases had no gene match. The V gene's germline CDR1 is SGHRS and CDR2 YFSETQ. The CDR3 loop spans 16 amino acids.

This clonotype has at least ten counts. The chain combines TRBV5-6 with TRBJ2-5; D might be TRBD1 (5 bases). Looked up from germline, CDR1 is SGHDT and CDR2 is YYEEEE. The CDR3 runs 17 residues. V was pared by 7 bases and J by 5 bases, with 27 bases between. The CDR3: CASLKLLPGSLWETQYF. The CDR3 nucleotides are TGTGCCAGCCTCAAGCTCCTCCCAGGGTCCCTATGGGAGACCCAGTACTTC. Full variable domain (remainder filled in from reference TRBV5-6 and TRBJ2-5): DAGVTQSPTHLIKTRGQQVTLRCSPKSGHDTVSWYQQALGQGPQFIFQYYEEEERQRGNFPDRFSGHQFPNYSSELNVNALLLGDSALYLCASLKLLPGSLWETQYFGPGTRLLVL.

This clonotype showed up many times. The genes are TRBV14 and TRBJ2-3; 13 bases agree with TRBD2. V trimming: 4 bases; J trimming: 5 bases; junction bases outside the gene matches: 3. Germline CDR1 SGHDN, CDR2 FVKESK. The CDR3 loop spans 15 amino acids. This CDR3 is CASSRTSGRGDTQYF. CDR3 nucleotide sequence: TGTGCCAGCAGCCGGACTAGCGGGAGAGGAGATACGCAGTATTTT.

There are many counts of this clonotype. The V and J genes are TRBV20-1 and TRBJ2-3; D gene uncertain. The CDR3 covers 11 residues. CDR1 and CDR2 (germline): DFQATT, SNEGSKA (reference sequence). V was trimmed by 3 bases and J by 3 bases, leaving 4 bases between them. The CDR3 nucleotides read TGCAGTGCTAGCCGTACAGATACGCAGTATTTT. Translated, it gives CSASRTDTQYF.

The chain links TRBV4-2 to TRBJ2-7, with D maybe TRBD2 (6 bases). Trimming pared 0 bases from V and 3 bases from J, leaving 12 bases between. Germline lookup yields CDR1 LGHNA and CDR2 YNFKEQ. The CDR3 totals 15 residues. The CDR3 here is CASSQDSGGNYEQYF. CDR3 nucleotides: TGTGCCAGCAGCCAAGATTCTGGAGGGAACTACGAGCAGTACTTC.

Points on this clonotype: Since a much larger clone is just one base distant, this may be a read error. This chain's CDR3 is CAGSQAVGPDRGSIAGGYNEQFF. The CDR3 nucleotides are TGTGCCGGCAGCCAAGCAGTCGGCCCGGACAGGGGGAGTATAGCGGGAGGTTACAATGAGCAGTTCTTC. The V gene is TRBV4-2, the J gene TRBJ2-1; D could derive from TRBD1 or TRBD2 (10 bases each). The CDR3 is 23 amino acids. The V gene's germline CDR1 is LGHNA and CDR2 YNFKEQ.

This clonotype is classed as medium-sized. This rearrangement joins TRBV7-9 to TRBJ2-1; D tentatively reads TRBD1 or TRBD2 (5 bases each). The CDR3 covers 13 residues. Trimming cost V 4 bases and J 10 bases, with 14 bases left between them. CDR1 is SEHNR, CDR2 FQNEAQ, per germline (reference sequence). The CDR3 DNA is TGTGCCAGCAGCTCCGGGCCCGGGACGGAGCAGTTCTTC. Residues: CASSSGPGTEQFF.

This chain uses TRBV4-3 with TRBJ2-1; D is possibly TRBD1 (5 bases). V lost 4 bases, J lost 3 bases, and 7 bases lay in between. Germline V gene data show CDR1 as LGHNA and CDR2 as YSLEER. The CDR3 runs to 13 residues. CDR3 sequence: CASSRGDYNEQFF. The CDR3 region has the DNA TGCGCCAGCAGCCGGGGCGACTACAATGAGCAGTTCTTC.

This clonotype was recorded many times. This chain joins TRBV3-1 and TRBJ2-3; D call uncertain. The CDR3 has 17 residues. Trimming cost V 0 bases and J 2 bases, with 15 bases left between them. Germline V gene lookup returns CDR1 LGHDT and CDR2 YNNKEL (reference sequence). The CDR3 protein is CASSQDRSVSYTDTQYF. The DNA of the CDR3 is TGTGCCAGCAGCCAAGATCGATCGGTCTCTTACACAGATACGCAGTATTTT.

This clonotype was observed at least ten times. Likely a read error: the CDR3 ends without its conserved phenylalanine or tryptophan. The chain couples TRBV12-3 or TRBV12-4 to TRBJ1-2, with 7 bases lining up with TRBD1. The CDR3 length is 14 residues. For the CDR3, the DNA is TGTGCCAGCAGCTTAGGTCAGGGGGTCCGTGGCTACACCTCC. Its protein product is CASSLGQGVRGYTS.

The chain recombines TRBV7-2 with TRBJ2-1; TRBD2 is a possible D gene (5 bases). The CDR3 contains 13 residues. Germline V gives CDR1 SGHTA, CDR2 FQGNSA. Between the trimmed V and J ends, which lost 7 bases and 2 bases, there was a span of 9 bases. The CDR3 reads CASKGATYNEQFF. CDR3 DNA sequence: TGTGCCAGCAAGGGAGCGACCTACAATGAGCAGTTCTTC.

This clonotype was recorded at least ten times. This rearrangement joins TRBV18 to TRBJ2-7; unclear D gene. Germline V CDR1 and CDR2: KGHSH, LQKENI. The V gene lost 3 bases and the J gene lost 4 bases, with 4 bases spanning the gap. CDR3 length: 11 residues. The CDR3 is CASSPGYEQYF. The DNA of the CDR3 is TGTGCCAGCTCACCGGGTTACGAGCAGTACTTC.

The table lists this clonotype with many counts. The chain carries TRBV10-3 and TRBJ2-1; 7 positions agree with TRBD2. V was clipped by 6 bases and J by 5 bases; unmatched bases: 7. This CDR3 spans 14 amino acids. CDR1 ENHRY and CDR2 SYGVKD come from the germline V gene. The CDR3 spells CAIRPTSANNEQFF. The CDR3 DNA reads as TGTGCCATCAGGCCAACTAGCGCTAACAATGAGCAGTTCTTC.

The chain uses TRBV5-6 and TRBJ2-7; 9 nucleotides agree with TRBD1. Germline V gene lookup returns CDR1 SGHDT and CDR2 YYEEEE. After removal of 3 bases from V and 5 bases from J, the junction contained 9 bases not matched to a gene. The CDR3 runs 15 residues. The CDR3 is CASSSPGQGVHEQYF. In nucleotides, the CDR3 is TGTGCCAGCAGCTCACCGGGACAGGGTGTCCACGAGCAGTACTTC.

Ten or more counts support this clonotype. The chain recombines TRBV12-3 or TRBV12-4 with TRBJ2-2; D unresolved. The CDR3 spans 14 residues. V was trimmed by 5 bases and J by 6 bases, leaving 13 bases between them. The CDR3 loop reads CASSPTAFAGELFF. The CDR3 nucleotides read TGTGCCAGCAGTCCGACTGCTTTCGCCGGGGAGCTGTTTTTT.

This clonotype was recorded many times. The chain is built from TRBV20-1 and TRBJ2-1, with D perhaps TRBD1 or TRBD2 (7 bases each). The V end was cut by 1 base, the J end by 0 bases, with 22 bases between. This CDR3 has 19 residues. Germline V CDR1 and CDR2: DFQATT, SNEGSKA (reference sequence). The DNA for the CDR3 is TGCAGTGCTAGAGGAATCCATCCCAGCGGGGACAGCTCCTACAATGAGCAGTTCTTC. This translates into CSARGIHPSGDSSYNEQFF.

This clonotype was observed at least ten times. The chain recombines TRBV6-5 with TRBJ2-3; D perhaps matches TRBD2 (6 bases). Germline CDR1 MNHEY, CDR2 SVGAGI. The CDR3 is 15 amino acids. V was cut by 0 bases and J by 5 bases, with 12 bases left in between. This CDR3 reads CASSYSGTYIDTQYF. Here the CDR3 DNA reads TGTGCCAGCAGTTACTCGGGGACTTACATAGATACGCAGTATTTT.

Note on this clonotype: A read error may produce the germline difference seen at one junction end. The chain is built from TRBV7-2 and TRBJ1-2; D gene ambiguous. Germline-derived CDR1 and CDR2 are SGHTA and FQGNSA. The CDR3 runs to 14 residues. CDR3 sequence reads: CASSRGATNYGYTF. The CDR3 DNA is TGTGCCAGCAGCCGGGGAGCGACTAACTATGGCTACACCTTT.

The chain has TRBV27 and TRBJ2-7; 15 bases line up with TRBD2. The trim removed 6 bases at V and 5 bases at J, leaving 14 bases unmatched. CDR3 length: 18 residues. Germline assignment: CDR1 MNHEY and CDR2 SMNVEV (reference sequence). The CDR3 DNA follows: TGTGCCAGCAGCTTCAAGGGGAGGACTAGCGGGAGGGCCGACGAGCAGTACTTC. Amino acids: CASSFKGRTSGRADEQYF.

This clonotype occurred many times. The rearrangement links TRBV5-1 to TRBJ1-1; D remains ambiguous. CDR1 SGHRS and CDR2 YFSETQ come from the germline V gene. Trimming cost V 0 bases and J 0 bases, with 6 bases left between them. CDR3 length: 14 amino acids. The CDR3 protein is CASSLEDMNTEAFF. CDR3 DNA: TGCGCCAGCAGCTTGGAAGACATGAACACTGAAGCTTTCTTT.

The rearrangement links TRBV6-5 to TRBJ2-1; no reliable D call. Trimming removed 4 bases from V and 10 bases from J, with 8 bases in between. Germline values: CDR1 MNHEY, CDR2 SVGAGI. The CDR3 covers 11 residues. The CDR3 region has the DNA TGTGCCAGCAGTTCCGGTTGGGAGCAGTTCTTC. This translates into CASSSGWEQFF.

This clonotype was detected only a few times. CDR3 sequence: CASSSAGGPWRTGELFF. The CDR3 bases are TGTGCCAGTAGTTCGGCGGGAGGGCCCTGGAGGACCGGGGAGCTGTTTTTT. The chain uses TRBV19 and TRBJ2-2; 9 bases line up with TRBD2. The V and J ends lost 5 bases and 5 bases, in that order; junction bases with no gene match: 12. The CDR3 runs 17 residues. CDR1 LNHDA and CDR2 SQIVND come from the germline V gene (reference sequence).

This clonotype was observed at least ten times. The chain couples TRBV5-1 to TRBJ2-1; 7 bases are a match to TRBD2. CDR3 length equals 15 residues. V dropped 4 bases and J dropped 5; count of bases not matched to a gene: 9. Germline V gene sequence: CDR1 SGHRS, CDR2 YFSETQ. CDR3: CASSRPSGANNEQFF. CDR3 sequence (DNA): TGCGCCAGCAGCCGCCCTAGCGGCGCTAACAATGAGCAGTTCTTC. Full variable domain (outside the CDR3, taken from reference TRBV5-1 and TRBJ2-1): KAGVTQTPRYLIKTRGQQVTLSCSPISGHRSVSWYQQTPGQGLQFLFEYFSETQRNKGNFPGRFSGRQFSNSRSEMNVSTLELGDSALYLCASSRPSGANNEQFFGPGTRLTVL.

This clonotype appeared many times. The V and J genes are TRBV3-1 and TRBJ2-1; D may be TRBD2 (5 bases). Germline V CDR1 and CDR2: LGHDT, YNNKEL (reference sequence). Trimming cost V 7 bases and J 1 base, with 14 bases left between them. This CDR3 comprises 15 residues. The CDR3 here is CASTPKERSYNEQFF. The CDR3 DNA reads as TGTGCCAGCACCCCGAAGGAGCGGTCCTACAATGAGCAGTTCTTC.

This clonotype has at least ten counts. The chain employs TRBV7-2 and TRBJ1-6; D not certain. V was shortened by 0 bases and J by 7 bases, with 13 bases between the two germline ends. The CDR3 spans 16 residues. The germline V gene encodes CDR1 SGHTA and CDR2 FQGNSA. In nucleotides, the CDR3 is TGTGCCAGCAGCTTAGCAGGACGGGGAGCCAATTCACCCCTCCACTTT. It codes for CASSLAGRGANSPLHF.

Points on this clonotype: A much larger clonotype is one base distant, so this may be a read error. The chain has TRBV28 and TRBJ2-7; 7 nucleotides match TRBD1. V shed 3 bases, J shed 6 bases, and the junction held 11 bases outside the gene matches. This CDR3 has 15 residues. CDR1 and CDR2 from the germline V gene are MDHEN and SYDVKM. The CDR3 DNA is TGTGCCAGCAGTTTTACAAGGGGGCGTATGGTCGAGCAGTACTTC. Protein product: CASSFTRGRMVEQYF.